This T cell receptor beta chain was sequenced in a study of early T cells in non-severe SARS-CoV-2 infection. Looking at the study overall: Whole-blood bulk RNA, unsorted, was sequenced, and chains were unpaired.

V lost 5 bases and J lost 0; bases outside the gene matches: 4. CDR1 and CDR2 (germline): GTSNPN, SVGIG (reference sequence). This CDR3 has 14 residues. Researchers attached unique molecular identifiers to individual cDNA molecules. TCRdb reprocessed the 5' RACE reads via MiXCR and lists one record per CDR3 protein. Among about 90,000 distinct CDR3 sequences listed, about an eighth were seen once. Study-level points and caveats: VDJdb matching skewed toward anti-spike CD8 responses, missing private and CD4 specificities.

This clonotype was counted ten times or more. Antigen specificity is unknown. This TCR was recovered from an adult who was a healthcare worker with PCR-confirmed SARS-CoV-2 infection or an uninfected control (not recorded which). The input for sequencing was whole blood, taken at baseline. This chain connects TRBV30 to TRBJ2-3, with 8 bases matching TRBD2. The CDR3 spells CAWESGSSTDTQYF. The CDR3 region has the DNA TGTGCCTGGGAAAGCGGGAGCAGCACAGATACGCAGTATTTT.